This TCR beta chain was captured in a study of graft-versus-host responses after intestinal transplantation. About the research overall: Multivisceral, liver-intestinal, or isolated intestinal grafts were transplanted into recipients.

Graft-derived tissue was subjected to processing to liberate intraepithelial and lamina propria lymphocytes. TCRdb's copy holds only in-frame clones and misses some; the assay was immunoSEQ multiplex PCR. This sample has roughly 19,000 clones, with under 75% found just once. This CDR3 comprises 12 residues. Germline V CDR1 and CDR2: MNHNS, SASEGT. Trimming removed 2 bases from V and 5 bases from J, with 4 bases in between. Study conclusions and caveats: GvH clonotypes were identified within recipient marrow, with a subset emerging first in ileum or blood. Within allografts, high graft-versus-host to host-versus-graft clonal ratios were seen among patients with graft-donor T cell macrochimerism.

Points on this clone: Its antigen is unidentified.

The material sequenced was ileum tissue, taken around 20 days after intestinal transplant. The J gene is TRBJ2-1, the V gene TRBV6-1; D gene unclear. This receptor was identified in a human patient who received an intestinal transplant, so some T cells may come from the graft donor. CDR3 sequence: CASSETNNEQFF. CDR3 DNA sequence: TGTGCCAGCAGTGAAACTAACAATGAGCAGTTCTTC.